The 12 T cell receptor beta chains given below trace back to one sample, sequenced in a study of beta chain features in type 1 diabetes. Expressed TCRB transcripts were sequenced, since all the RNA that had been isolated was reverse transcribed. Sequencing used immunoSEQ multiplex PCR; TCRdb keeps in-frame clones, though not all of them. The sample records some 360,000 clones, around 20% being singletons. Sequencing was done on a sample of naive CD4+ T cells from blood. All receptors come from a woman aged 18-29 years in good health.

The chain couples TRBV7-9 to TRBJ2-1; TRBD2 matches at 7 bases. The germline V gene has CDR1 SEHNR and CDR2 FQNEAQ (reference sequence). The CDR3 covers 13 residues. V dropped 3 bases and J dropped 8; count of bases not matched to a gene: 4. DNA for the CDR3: TGTGCCAGCAGCTTGGGACTATGGGATGAGCAGTTCTTC. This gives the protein CASSLGLWDEQFF. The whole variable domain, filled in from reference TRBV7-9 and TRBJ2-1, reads DTGVSQNPRHKITKRGQNVTFRCDPISEHNRLYWYRQTLGQGPEFLTYFQNEAQLEKSRLLSDRFSAERPKGSFSTLEIQRTEQGDSAMYLCASSLGLWDEQFFGPGTRLTVL.

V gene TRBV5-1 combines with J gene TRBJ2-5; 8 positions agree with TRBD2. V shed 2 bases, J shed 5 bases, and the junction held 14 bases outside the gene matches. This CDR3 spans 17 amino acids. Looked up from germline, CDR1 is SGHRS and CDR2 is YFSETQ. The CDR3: CASSLGIAGGRTETQYF. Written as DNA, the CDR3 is TGCGCCAGCAGCTTAGGAATTGCGGGAGGAAGAACGGAGACCCAGTACTTC.

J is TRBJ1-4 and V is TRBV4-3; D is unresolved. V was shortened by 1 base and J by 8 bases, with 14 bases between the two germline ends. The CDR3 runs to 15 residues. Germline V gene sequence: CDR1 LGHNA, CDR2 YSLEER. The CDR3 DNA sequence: TGCGCCAGCAGCCAAGTAGGCGGGAGACGGGAAAAACTGTTTTTT. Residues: CASSQVGGRREKLFF.

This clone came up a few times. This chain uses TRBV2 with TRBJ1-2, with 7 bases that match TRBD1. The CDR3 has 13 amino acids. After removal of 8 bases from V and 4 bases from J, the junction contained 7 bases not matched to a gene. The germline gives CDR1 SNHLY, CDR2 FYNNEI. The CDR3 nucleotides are TGTGCCAGCCACCGGGACAGTACCTATGGCTACACCTTC. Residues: CASHRDSTYGYTF.

CDR3: CASSSRQGYTEAFF. The CDR3 DNA sequence: TGTGCCAGCAGCTCCCGACAGGGCTACACTGAAGCTTTCTTT. This chain links TRBV7-9 with TRBJ1-1; TRBD1 aligns across 7 bases. Germline trimming cut 4 bases from V and 3 bases from J; bases unmatched to any gene: 5. This CDR3 has 14 amino acids. Germline V gene lookup returns CDR1 SEHNR and CDR2 FQNEAQ (reference sequence).

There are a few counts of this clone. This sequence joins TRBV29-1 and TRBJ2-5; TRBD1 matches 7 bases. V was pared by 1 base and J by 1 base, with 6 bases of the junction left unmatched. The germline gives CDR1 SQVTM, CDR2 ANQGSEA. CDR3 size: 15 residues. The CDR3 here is CSVEGEDRAQETQYF. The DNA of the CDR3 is TGCAGCGTTGAAGGGGAAGACAGGGCCCAAGAGACCCAGTACTTC.

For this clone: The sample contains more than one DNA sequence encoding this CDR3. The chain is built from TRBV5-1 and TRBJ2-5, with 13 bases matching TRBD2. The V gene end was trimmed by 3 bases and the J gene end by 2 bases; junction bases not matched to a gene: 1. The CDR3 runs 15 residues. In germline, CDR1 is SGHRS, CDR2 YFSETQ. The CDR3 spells CASSSGLAGQETQYF. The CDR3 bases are TGCGCCAGCAGCTCGGGACTAGCGGGACAAGAGACCCAGTACTTC.

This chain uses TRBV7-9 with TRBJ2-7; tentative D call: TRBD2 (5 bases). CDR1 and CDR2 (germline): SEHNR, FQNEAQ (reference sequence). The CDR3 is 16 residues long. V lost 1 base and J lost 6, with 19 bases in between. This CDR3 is CASSLDGRFRTREQYF. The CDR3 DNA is TGTGCCAGCAGCTTAGACGGCAGGTTTAGGACTCGCGAGCAGTACTTC.

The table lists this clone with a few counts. The CDR3 protein is CASSQGLETRTYEQYF. The CDR3, as DNA: TGCGCCAGCAGCCAAGGGTTGGAGACTAGGACCTACGAGCAGTACTTC. This chain links TRBV4-1 with TRBJ2-7; D is possibly TRBD2 (6 bases). V gave up 1 base and J gave up 2 bases, with 15 bases separating them. This CDR3 has 16 amino acids. CDR1 and CDR2 from the germline V gene are MGHRA and YSYEKL.

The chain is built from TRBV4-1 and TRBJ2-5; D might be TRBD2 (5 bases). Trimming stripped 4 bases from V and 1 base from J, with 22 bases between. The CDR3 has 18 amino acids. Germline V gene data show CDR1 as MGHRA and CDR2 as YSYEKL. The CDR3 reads CASSPRWYSVLGQETQYF. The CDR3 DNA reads TGCGCCAGCAGCCCCAGGTGGTATAGCGTCCTAGGCCAAGAGACCCAGTACTTC.

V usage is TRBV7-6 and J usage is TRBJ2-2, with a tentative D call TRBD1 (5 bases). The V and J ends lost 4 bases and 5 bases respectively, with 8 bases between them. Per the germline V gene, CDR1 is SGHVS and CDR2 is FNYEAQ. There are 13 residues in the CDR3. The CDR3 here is CASSSGPTGELFF. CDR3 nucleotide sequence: TGTGCCAGCAGCTCAGGGCCGACCGGGGAGCTGTTTTTT.

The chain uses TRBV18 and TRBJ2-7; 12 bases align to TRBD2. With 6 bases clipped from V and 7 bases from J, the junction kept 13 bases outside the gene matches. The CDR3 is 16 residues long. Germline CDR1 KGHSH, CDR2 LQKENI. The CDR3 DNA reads TGTGCCAGCTCCCCTCCTAGCGGGAGGGCGATGAGTGAGCAGTACTTC. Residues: CASSPPSGRAMSEQYF.